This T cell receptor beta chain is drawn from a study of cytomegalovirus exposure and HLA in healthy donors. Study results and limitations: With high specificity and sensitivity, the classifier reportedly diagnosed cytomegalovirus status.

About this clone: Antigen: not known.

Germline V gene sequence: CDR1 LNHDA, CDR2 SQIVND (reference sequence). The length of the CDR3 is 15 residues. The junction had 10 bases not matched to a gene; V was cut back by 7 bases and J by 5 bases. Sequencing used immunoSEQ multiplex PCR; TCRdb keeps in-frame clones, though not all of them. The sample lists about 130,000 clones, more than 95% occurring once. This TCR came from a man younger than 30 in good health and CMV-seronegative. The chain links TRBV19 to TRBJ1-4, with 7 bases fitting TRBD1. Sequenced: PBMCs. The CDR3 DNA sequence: TGTGCCAGTAACGACGACAGGGCCCCGAATGAAAAACTGTTTTTT. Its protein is CASNDDRAPNEKLFF.